These 3 T cell receptor beta chains were all obtained from the same sample, sequenced in a study of T cells after somatic rescue of genetic block. The table came from immunoSEQ multiplex PCR; TCRdb's copy has only in-frame clones and leaves some out. The sample carries about 68,000 clones, less than 95% recorded once. What was sequenced was peripheral blood mononuclear cells (PBMCs). These receptor sequences come from a man between 35 and 55 years old.

There are a few counts of this clone. The J gene is TRBJ1-4, the V gene TRBV28, with D perhaps matching TRBD1 (6 bases). Germline CDR1 and CDR2: MDHEN and SYDVKM. Trimming took off 5 bases at V and 5 bases at J, with 12 bases between the two ends. The CDR3 is 14 residues long. The DNA for the CDR3 is TGTGCCAGCAGTCTGACCAGGGGAAATGAAAAACTGTTTTTT. It translates to CASSLTRGNEKLFF.

CDR3 in amino acids: CASSLGSGSPYEQYF. The CDR3 DNA follows: TGTGCCAGCAGCTTAGGGAGCGGGAGTCCCTACGAGCAGTACTTC. The J gene is TRBJ2-7, the V gene TRBV7-2, with 8 bases aligning to TRBD2. Germline assignment: CDR1 SGHTA and CDR2 FQGNSA. V trimming: 1 base; J trimming: 2 bases; junction bases outside the gene matches: 4. The CDR3 runs 15 residues.

V gene TRBV18 combines with J gene TRBJ1-4, with 11 bases aligning to TRBD1. V lost 5 bases, J lost 8 bases, and 13 bases stayed unmatched. The CDR3 consists of 17 residues. CDR1 is KGHSH, CDR2 LQKENI, per germline. CDR3 region: CASSAGTGGTIGEKLFF. The CDR3 DNA reads TGTGCCAGCTCAGCCGGGACAGGGGGGACCATTGGCGAAAAACTGTTTTTT.